The 3 T cell receptor beta chains below were found in one sample sequenced in a study of CD8+CD57+ T cells in acquired aplastic anemia (dated by TCRdb to the late 2010s). These reads were obtained on an Illumina HiSeq 2000. TCR beta VDJ combination and CDR3 sequence profiling used genomic DNA as the template. TCRdb trimmed the raw reads at Q25, called clones with MiXCR and kept productive beta chains. Under each unique CDR3 protein, matching rows form one entry showing the most common genes and DNA. The sample table lists roughly 180,000 distinct CDR3 sequences, nearly 65% of them with a count of one. The ten largest clones add up to about 42% of the sample. The patients picked for sequencing were ones in whom flow cytometry had shown an expansion of CD8+CD57+ cells. Sequencing was done on a sample of sorted CD4+, CD8+, or CD8+CD57+ T cells (not recorded which) from PBMCs. The receptors come from a human donor with aplastic anemia.

The rearrangement joins TRBV29-1 to TRBJ1-1; the match to TRBD1 covers 8 bases. This CDR3 region has 14 residues. V lost 6 bases, J lost 3 bases, and 9 bases stayed unmatched. Germline-derived CDR1 and CDR2 are SQVTM and ANQGSEA. The CDR3: CSVRPQGADTEAFF. CDR3 nucleotides: TGCAGCGTACGTCCCCAGGGGGCTGACACTGAAGCTTTCTTT.

By sample share, this clonotype is medium-sized (0.01 to 0.1%). Written as DNA, the CDR3 is TGTGCCAGCAGCCCGACAGGGGGCCACACAGATACGCAGTATTTT. This encodes CASSPTGGHTDTQYF. This chain joins TRBV2 and TRBJ2-3; TRBD1 agrees at 10 bases. The CDR3 loop spans 15 amino acids. Germline V gives CDR1 SNHLY, CDR2 FYNNEI. Trimming cost V 6 bases and J 2 bases; bases outside gene matches: 5.

This chain connects TRBV24-1 to TRBJ1-3; D perhaps matches TRBD1 (5 bases). CDR3 length: 16 amino acids. Germline V CDR1 and CDR2: KGHDR, SFDVKD. Trimming took 3 bases from V and 2 from J, leaving 13 bases between them. The CDR3 loop reads CATSDPSTVPGNTIYF. For the CDR3, the DNA is TGTGCCACCAGTGATCCTTCGACAGTTCCTGGAAACACCATATATTTT.